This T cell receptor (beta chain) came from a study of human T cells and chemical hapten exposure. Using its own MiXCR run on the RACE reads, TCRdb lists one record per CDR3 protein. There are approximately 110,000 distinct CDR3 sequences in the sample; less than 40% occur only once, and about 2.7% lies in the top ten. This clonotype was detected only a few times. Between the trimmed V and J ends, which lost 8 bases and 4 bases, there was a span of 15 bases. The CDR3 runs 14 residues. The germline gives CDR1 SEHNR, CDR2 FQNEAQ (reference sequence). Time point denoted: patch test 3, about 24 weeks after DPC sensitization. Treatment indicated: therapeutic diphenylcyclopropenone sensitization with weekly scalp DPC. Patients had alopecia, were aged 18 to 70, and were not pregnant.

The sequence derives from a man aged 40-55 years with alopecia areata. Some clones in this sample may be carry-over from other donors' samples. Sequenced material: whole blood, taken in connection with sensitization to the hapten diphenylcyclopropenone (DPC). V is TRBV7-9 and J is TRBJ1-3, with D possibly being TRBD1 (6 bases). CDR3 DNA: TGTGCCAGCGTGTCGGAGGGGGGCGGAAACACCATATATTTT. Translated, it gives CASVSEGGGNTIYF.